These 20 T cell receptor beta chains were sequenced from one sample in a study of CD8+ T cells in alopecia areata. Following RNA extraction, reverse transcription yielded cDNA that acted as the sequencing template. Clones were read by immunoSEQ multiplex PCR, and TCRdb kept only the in-frame ones, dropping some. Among 110,000 or so clones listed, around 59% were seen once. Material: CD8+ T cells sorted from blood. These receptors all stem from a human donor in good health.

V gene TRBV5-6 combines with J gene TRBJ1-4; D is undetermined. The CDR3 is made up of 14 amino acids. Per the germline V gene, CDR1 is SGHDT and CDR2 is YYEEEE. Trimming left V 3 bases short and J 7 bases short, with 13 bases between. The CDR3 loop is CASSWGVGLEKLFF. In DNA form, the CDR3 reads TGTGCCAGCAGCTGGGGTGTCGGACTTGAAAAACTGTTTTTT.

V and J are TRBV20-1 and TRBJ2-3; D is unresolved. This CDR3 is 11 amino acids long. Germline-derived CDR1 and CDR2 are DFQATT and SNEGSKA (reference sequence). The ends were cut back, 2 bases at V and 5 bases at J, with 5 bases in the middle. Here the CDR3 reads CSARIVDTQYF. DNA for the CDR3: TGCAGTGCTAGAATCGTAGATACGCAGTATTTT.

The chain is built from TRBV29-1 and TRBJ1-1; TRBD1 aligns across 9 bases. CDR1 is SQVTM and CDR2 is ANQGSEA in the germline V gene. This CDR3 spans 12 amino acids. V trimming: 3 bases; J trimming: 8 bases; junction bases outside the gene matches: 4. CDR3 sequence (DNA): TGCAGCGTTGATATCGGGACAGGGGAAGCTTTCTTT. Protein product: CSVDIGTGEAFF.

The V gene is TRBV2, the J gene TRBJ2-7; 7 bases map to TRBD1. Germline V gene sequence: CDR1 SNHLY, CDR2 FYNNEI. CDR3 length: 10 amino acids. V lost 9 bases to trimming and J lost 6 bases; unmatched junction nucleotides: 2. The CDR3 coding sequence is TGTGCCAGTACAGGGGCCGAGCAGTACTTC. Translating it yields CASTGAEQYF.

This clone was seen more than once but under ten times. The chain combines TRBV2 with TRBJ2-7, with D possibly matching TRBD1 (6 bases). V shed 4 bases and J shed 3 bases, with 10 bases lying between them. Per the germline V gene, CDR1 is SNHLY and CDR2 is FYNNEI. The CDR3 has 13 residues. CDR3 in DNA: TGTGCCAGCAGTGTAGGCAGGGGCTACGAGCAGTACTTC. As protein: CASSVGRGYEQYF.

The V gene is TRBV9, the J gene TRBJ2-5, with no clear D. The germline V and J ends were trimmed by 0 bases and 2 bases, with 11 bases remaining between them. The length of the CDR3 is 15 residues. Germline CDR1 and CDR2: SGDLS and YYNGEE. The CDR3 loop is CASSVGGRRQETQYF. CDR3 sequence (DNA): TGTGCCAGCAGCGTAGGTGGCAGGCGACAAGAGACCCAGTACTTC. The whole variable domain, remainder taken from reference TRBV9 and TRBJ2-5, is DSGVTQTPKHLITATGQRVTLRCSPRSGDLSVYWYQQSLDQGLQFLIQYYNGEERAKGNILERFSAQQFPDLHSELNLSSLELGDSALYFCASSVGGRRQETQYFGPGTRLLVL.

V gene TRBV9 combines with J gene TRBJ2-1; 8 positions agree with TRBD2. Trimming at V came to 3 bases and at J to 6 bases, leaving 8 bases not matched to a gene. Germline CDR1 and CDR2: SGDLS and YYNGEE. CDR3 length: 15 residues. CDR3 sequence: CASSAGGAYLNEQFF. The CDR3 nucleotides read TGTGCCAGCAGCGCCGGGGGGGCCTATCTCAATGAGCAGTTCTTC.

CDR3 loop: CASTLGTGASEAFF. CDR3 bases: TGTGCCAGCACCCTCGGGACAGGGGCCTCTGAAGCTTTCTTT. The chain links TRBV5-6 to TRBJ1-1; 10 bases align to TRBD1. CDR3 length: 14 amino acids. The germline V gene encodes CDR1 SGHDT and CDR2 YYEEEE. Trimming removed 6 bases from V and 6 bases from J; junction bases left unmatched: 8.

This clone turned up a few times. This rearrangement joins TRBV5-5 to TRBJ2-7; 12 bases align to TRBD2. The V gene end was trimmed by 4 bases and the J gene end by 0 bases; junction bases not matched to a gene: 5. CDR3 length equals 16 residues. The germline V gene has CDR1 SGHKS and CDR2 YYEKEE (reference sequence). CDR3 sequence reads: CASSAGLAGNSYEQYF. The CDR3 coding sequence is TGTGCCAGCAGCGCCGGACTAGCGGGGAACTCCTACGAGCAGTACTTC.

The chain employs TRBV4-3 and TRBJ2-1, with TRBD2 matching 8 bases. The CDR3 is 16 amino acids. The trim removed 1 base at V and 3 bases at J, leaving 5 bases unmatched. Germline V gives CDR1 LGHNA, CDR2 YSLEER. In nucleotides, the CDR3 is TGCGCCAGCAGCCAAGGGAGTACTAGCGGCTACAATGAGCAGTTCTTC. It yields the protein CASSQGSTSGYNEQFF.

This clone was seen a handful of times. This chain joins TRBV7-9 and TRBJ2-7; 8 nucleotides agree with TRBD1. The CDR3 length is 16 residues. From germline, CDR1 is SEHNR and CDR2 FQNEAQ (reference sequence). The J segment lost 0 bases and the V segment lost 5 bases, leaving 9 bases of the junction unmatched. CDR3 loop: CASSLEGQAPSYEQYF. Here the CDR3 DNA reads TGTGCCAGCAGCCTAGAGGGACAGGCGCCCTCCTACGAGCAGTACTTC.

The gene calls are TRBV7-2 and TRBJ2-7, with no clear D. Trimming cost V 3 bases and J 7 bases, with 10 bases left between them. CDR1 is SGHTA, CDR2 FQGNSA, per germline. The CDR3 runs 12 residues. CDR3 DNA sequence: TGTGCCAGCAGCTTCACGGGTGAGGAGCAGTACTTC. The encoded protein is CASSFTGEEQYF.

The genes are TRBV11-2 and TRBJ1-2, with 7 bases matching TRBD1. CDR1 is SGHAT and CDR2 is FQNNGV in the germline V gene. After removal of 1 base from V and 6 bases from J, the junction contained 2 bases not matched to a gene. The CDR3 has 13 residues. CDR3 nucleotide sequence: TGTGCCAGCAGCTTAGGACAGGGAAATGGCTACACCTTC. This translates into CASSLGQGNGYTF.

The chain is built from TRBV7-2 and TRBJ2-3; D gene ambiguous. The CDR3 loop spans 13 amino acids. The V gene's germline CDR1 is SGHTA and CDR2 FQGNSA. The V end lost 0 bases, the J end lost 6 bases, and 7 bases lay between the germline ends. CDR3: CASSLALDDTQYF. In DNA, the CDR3 is TGTGCCAGCAGCTTAGCCCTAGACGATACGCAGTATTTT.

This clone occurred a few times. This chain uses TRBV18 with TRBJ2-7; TRBD2 might be the D (5 bases). The CDR3 consists of 14 residues. Germline V CDR1 and CDR2: KGHSH, LQKENI. Trimming removed 6 bases from V and 0 bases from J, with 12 bases in between. CDR3 DNA sequence: TGTGCCAGCTCTGCGGGCGGGTACTCCTACGAGCAGTACTTC. It is translated as CASSAGGYSYEQYF.

CDR3 sequence: CASSTYEQFF. CDR3 bases: TGTGCCAGCAGTACATATGAGCAGTTCTTC. The chain couples TRBV2 to TRBJ2-1, with unresolved D. Trimming shortened V by 5 bases and J by 8 bases, and 4 bases separated the two germline ends. CDR3 length equals 10 residues. CDR1 SNHLY and CDR2 FYNNEI come from the germline V gene. Filled out from reference TRBV2 and TRBJ2-1, the complete variable domain reads EPEVTQTPSHQVTQMGQEVILRCVPISNHLYFYWYRQILGQKVEFLVSFYNNEISEKSEIFDDQFSVERPDGSNFTLKIRSTKLEDSAMYFCASSTYEQFFGPGTRLTVL.

This clone came up a few times. The V gene is TRBV6-6, the J gene TRBJ2-7; 9 nucleotides match TRBD1. V trimming: 7 bases; J trimming: 4 bases; junction bases outside the gene matches: 8. Germline assignment: CDR1 MNHNY and CDR2 SVGAGI (reference sequence). The CDR3 is 14 amino acids. The CDR3 loop reads CASTSQGAAYEQYF. The CDR3 bases are TGTGCCAGCACCTCACAGGGGGCGGCATACGAGCAGTACTTC.

The J gene is TRBJ2-6, the V gene TRBV4-1; possibly TRBD1 for D (7 bases). The CDR3 runs to 17 residues. Trimming removed 1 base from V and 3 bases from J, with 13 bases in between. Germline CDR1 reads MGHRA; CDR2 reads YSYEKL. In DNA form, the CDR3 reads TGCGCCAGCAGCCAAGTGTGGAGGGGGCATGGGGCCAACGTCCTGACTTTC. It translates to CASSQVWRGHGANVLTF.

The J gene is TRBJ2-2, the V gene TRBV13, with D unclear. Trimming pared 5 bases from V and 3 bases from J, leaving 4 bases between. Germline V gene lookup returns CDR1 PRHDT and CDR2 FYEKMQ (reference sequence). This CDR3 has 12 residues. CDR3 nucleotides: TGTGCCAGCAGCCATCACACCGGGGAGCTGTTTTTT. Translation gives CASSHHTGELFF.

V gene TRBV7-9 combines with J gene TRBJ2-3, with a tentative D call TRBD1 (6 bases). Germline V gene lookup returns CDR1 SEHNR and CDR2 FQNEAQ (reference sequence). The CDR3 is 16 residues long. The V end lost 1 base, the J end lost 0 bases, and 11 bases lay between the germline ends. CDR3 DNA sequence: TGTGCCAGCAGCTTAGACAGGGTTACTAGCACAGATACGCAGTATTTT. Translating gives CASSLDRVTSTDTQYF.